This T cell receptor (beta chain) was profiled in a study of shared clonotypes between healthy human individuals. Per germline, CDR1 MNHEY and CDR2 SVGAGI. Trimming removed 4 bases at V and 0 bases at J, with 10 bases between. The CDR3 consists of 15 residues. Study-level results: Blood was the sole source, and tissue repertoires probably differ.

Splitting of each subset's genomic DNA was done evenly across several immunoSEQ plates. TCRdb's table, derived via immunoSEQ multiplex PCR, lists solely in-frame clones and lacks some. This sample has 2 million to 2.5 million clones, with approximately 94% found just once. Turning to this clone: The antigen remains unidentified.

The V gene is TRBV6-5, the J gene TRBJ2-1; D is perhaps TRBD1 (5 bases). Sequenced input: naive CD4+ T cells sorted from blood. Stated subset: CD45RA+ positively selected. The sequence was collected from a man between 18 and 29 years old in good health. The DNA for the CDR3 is TGTGCCAGCAGTTTCAGACAGAGCTCCTACAATGAGCAGTTCTTC. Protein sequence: CASSFRQSSYNEQFF.